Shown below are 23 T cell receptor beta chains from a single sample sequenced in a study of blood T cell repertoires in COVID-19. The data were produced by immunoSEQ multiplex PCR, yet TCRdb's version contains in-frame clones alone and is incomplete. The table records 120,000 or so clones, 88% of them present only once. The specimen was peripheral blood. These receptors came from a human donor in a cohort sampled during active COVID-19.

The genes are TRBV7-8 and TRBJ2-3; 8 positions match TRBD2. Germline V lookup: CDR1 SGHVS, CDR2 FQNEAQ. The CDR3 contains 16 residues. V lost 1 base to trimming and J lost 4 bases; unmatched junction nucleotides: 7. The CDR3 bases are TGTGCCAGCAGCTTAGTGATGGCGGGGGGTCCAGATACGCAGTATTTT. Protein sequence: CASSLVMAGGPDTQYF.

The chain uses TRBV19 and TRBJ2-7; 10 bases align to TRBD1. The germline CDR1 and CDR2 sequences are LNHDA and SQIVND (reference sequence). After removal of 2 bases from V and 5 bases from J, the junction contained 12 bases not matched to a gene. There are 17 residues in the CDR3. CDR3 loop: CASSISRPGQGSHEQYF. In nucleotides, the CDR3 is TGTGCCAGTAGTATATCCCGTCCGGGACAGGGGAGCCACGAGCAGTACTTC. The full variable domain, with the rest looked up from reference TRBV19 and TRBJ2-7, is DGGITQSPKYLFRKEGQNVTLSCEQNLNHDAMYWYRQDPGQGLRLIYYSQIVNDFQKGDIAEGYSVSREKKESFPLTVTSAQKNPTAFYLCASSISRPGQGSHEQYFGPGTRLTVT.

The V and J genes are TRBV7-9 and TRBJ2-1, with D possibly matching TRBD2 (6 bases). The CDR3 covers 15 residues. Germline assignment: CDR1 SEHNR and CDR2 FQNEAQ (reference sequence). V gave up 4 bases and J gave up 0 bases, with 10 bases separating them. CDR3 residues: CASSSLEGSYNEQFF. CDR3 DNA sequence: TGTGCCAGCAGCTCCCTGGAGGGCTCCTACAATGAGCAGTTCTTC.

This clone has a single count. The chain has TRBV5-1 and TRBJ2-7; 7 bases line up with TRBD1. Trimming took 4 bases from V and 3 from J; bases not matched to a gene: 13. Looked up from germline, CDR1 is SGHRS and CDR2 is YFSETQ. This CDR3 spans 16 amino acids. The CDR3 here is CASSVRPGQPYYEQYF. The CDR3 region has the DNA TGCGCCAGCAGCGTGCGTCCGGGACAGCCCTACTACGAGCAGTACTTC.

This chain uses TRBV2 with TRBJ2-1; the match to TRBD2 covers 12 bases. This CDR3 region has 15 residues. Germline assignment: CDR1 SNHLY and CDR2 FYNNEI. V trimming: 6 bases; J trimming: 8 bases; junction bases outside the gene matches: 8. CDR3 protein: CASRLTSGSFDEQFF. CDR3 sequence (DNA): TGTGCCAGCAGGTTGACTAGCGGGAGTTTCGATGAGCAGTTCTTC.

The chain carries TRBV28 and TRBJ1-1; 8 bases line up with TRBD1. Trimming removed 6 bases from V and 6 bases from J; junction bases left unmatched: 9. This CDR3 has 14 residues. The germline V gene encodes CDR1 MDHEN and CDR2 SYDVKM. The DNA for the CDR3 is TGTGCCAGCAGCCTCCACGCGACAGGGGCTGAAGCTTTCTTT. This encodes CASSLHATGAEAFF.

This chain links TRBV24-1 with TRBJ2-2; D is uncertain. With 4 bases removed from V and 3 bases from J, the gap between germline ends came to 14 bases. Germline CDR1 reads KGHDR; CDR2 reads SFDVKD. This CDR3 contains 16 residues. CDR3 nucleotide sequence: TGTGCCACCAGTGACGATGACACCTTTCACACCGGGGAGCTGTTTTTT. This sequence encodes CATSDDDTFHTGELFF.

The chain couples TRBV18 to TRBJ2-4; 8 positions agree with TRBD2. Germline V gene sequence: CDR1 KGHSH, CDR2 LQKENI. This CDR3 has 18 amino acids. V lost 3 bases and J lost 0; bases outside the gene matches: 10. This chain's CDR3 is CASSPPGLGELAKNIQYF. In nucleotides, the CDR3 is TGTGCCAGCTCACCTCCGGGACTAGGGGAACTAGCCAAAAACATTCAGTACTTC.

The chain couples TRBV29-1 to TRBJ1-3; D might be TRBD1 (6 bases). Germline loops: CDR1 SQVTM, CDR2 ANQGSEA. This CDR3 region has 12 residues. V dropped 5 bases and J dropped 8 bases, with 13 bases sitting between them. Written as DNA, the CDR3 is TGCAGCGTTTCGACAGGCCGAGACACCATATATTTT. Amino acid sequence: CSVSTGRDTIYF.

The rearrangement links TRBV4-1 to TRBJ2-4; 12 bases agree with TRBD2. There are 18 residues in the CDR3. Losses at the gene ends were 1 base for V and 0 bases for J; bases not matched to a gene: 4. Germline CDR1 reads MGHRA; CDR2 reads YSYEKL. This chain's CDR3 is CASSQGLAGGQAKNIQYF. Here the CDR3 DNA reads TGCGCCAGCAGCCAAGGTCTAGCGGGGGGGCAAGCCAAAAACATTCAGTACTTC.

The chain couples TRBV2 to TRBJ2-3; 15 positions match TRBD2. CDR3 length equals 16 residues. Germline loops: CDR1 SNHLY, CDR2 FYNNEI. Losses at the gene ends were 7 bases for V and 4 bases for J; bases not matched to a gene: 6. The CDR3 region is CASKGTSGRIADTQYF. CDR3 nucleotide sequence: TGTGCCAGCAAAGGGACTAGCGGGAGGATAGCAGATACGCAGTATTTT.

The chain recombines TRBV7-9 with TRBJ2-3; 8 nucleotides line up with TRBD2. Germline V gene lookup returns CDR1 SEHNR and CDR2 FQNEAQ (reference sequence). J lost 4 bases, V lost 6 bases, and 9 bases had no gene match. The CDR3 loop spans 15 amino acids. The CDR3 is CASRIAGGASDTQYF. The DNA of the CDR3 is TGTGCCAGCAGAATCGCGGGGGGCGCTTCAGATACGCAGTATTTT.

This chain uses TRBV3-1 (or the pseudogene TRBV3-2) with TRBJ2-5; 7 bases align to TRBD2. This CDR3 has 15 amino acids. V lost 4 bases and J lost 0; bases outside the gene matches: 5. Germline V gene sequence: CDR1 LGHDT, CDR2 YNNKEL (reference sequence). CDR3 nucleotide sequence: TGTGCCAGCAGCCTCTCCGGGGGGTACCAAGAGACCCAGTACTTC. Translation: CASSLSGGYQETQYF.

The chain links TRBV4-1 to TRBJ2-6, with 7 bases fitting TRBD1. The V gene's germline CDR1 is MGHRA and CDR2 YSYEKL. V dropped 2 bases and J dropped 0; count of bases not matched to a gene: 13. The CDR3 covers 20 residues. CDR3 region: CASSQKGMAGGYSGANVLTF. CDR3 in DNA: TGCGCCAGCAGCCAAAAGGGGATGGCAGGGGGTTACTCTGGGGCCAACGTCCTGACTTTC.

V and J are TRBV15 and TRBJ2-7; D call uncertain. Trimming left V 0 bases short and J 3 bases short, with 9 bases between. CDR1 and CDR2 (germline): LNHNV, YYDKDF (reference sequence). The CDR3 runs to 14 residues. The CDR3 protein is CATSRDRGFYEQYF. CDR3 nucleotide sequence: TGTGCCACCAGCAGAGATCGCGGATTCTACGAGCAGTACTTC.

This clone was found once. CDR3 sequence: CASSLTRNTGELFF. CDR3 nucleotides: TGTGCCAGCAGTTTAACTAGGAACACCGGGGAGCTGTTTTTT. This rearrangement joins TRBV27 to TRBJ2-2, with D possibly being TRBD2 (5 bases). V was shortened by 2 bases and J by 1 base, with 5 bases between the two germline ends. In germline, CDR1 is MNHEY, CDR2 SMNVEV (reference sequence). CDR3 length equals 14 residues.

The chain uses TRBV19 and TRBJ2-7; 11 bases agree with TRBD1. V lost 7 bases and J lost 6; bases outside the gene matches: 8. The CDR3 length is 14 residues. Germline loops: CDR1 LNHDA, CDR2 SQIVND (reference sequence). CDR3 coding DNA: TGTGCCAGTACCCCCGGGACAGGGGGAGGCGAGCAGTACTTC. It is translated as CASTPGTGGGEQYF.

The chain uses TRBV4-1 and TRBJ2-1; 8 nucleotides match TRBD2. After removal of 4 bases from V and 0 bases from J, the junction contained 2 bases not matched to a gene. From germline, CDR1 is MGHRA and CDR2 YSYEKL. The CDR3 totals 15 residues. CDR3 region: CASSRTSGSYNEQFF. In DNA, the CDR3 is TGCGCCAGCAGCCGAACTAGCGGCTCCTACAATGAGCAGTTCTTC.

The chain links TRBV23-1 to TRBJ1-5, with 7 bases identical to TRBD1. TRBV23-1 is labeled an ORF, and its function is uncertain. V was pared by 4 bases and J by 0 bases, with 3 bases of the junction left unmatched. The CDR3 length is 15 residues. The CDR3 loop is CASSRRQGSNQPQHF. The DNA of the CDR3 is TGCGCCAGCAGTCGTCGACAGGGTAGCAATCAGCCCCAGCATTTT.

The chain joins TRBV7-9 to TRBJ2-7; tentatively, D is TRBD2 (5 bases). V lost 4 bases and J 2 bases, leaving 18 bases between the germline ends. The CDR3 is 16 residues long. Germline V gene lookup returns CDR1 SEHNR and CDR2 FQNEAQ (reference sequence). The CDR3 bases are TGTGCCAGCAGCTCCCATCAGGAAGCGGCCCCCTACGAGCAGTACTTC. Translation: CASSSHQEAAPYEQYF.

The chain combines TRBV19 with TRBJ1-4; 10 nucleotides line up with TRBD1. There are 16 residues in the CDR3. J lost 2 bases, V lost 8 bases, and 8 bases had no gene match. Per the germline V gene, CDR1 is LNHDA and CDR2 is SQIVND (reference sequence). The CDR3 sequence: CASRLGTGETNEKLFF. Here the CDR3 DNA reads TGTGCCAGTCGCCTTGGGACAGGGGAGACTAATGAAAAACTGTTTTTT.

CDR3 sequence (DNA): TGTGCCAGCAGCCTTCTGGCGGCGGGAGGCTACGAGCAGTACTTC. Translated, it gives CASSLLAAGGYEQYF. The V and J genes are TRBV28 and TRBJ2-7, with TRBD2 identical over 8 bases. V trimming: 6 bases; J trimming: 3 bases; junction bases outside the gene matches: 10. The length of the CDR3 is 15 residues. In germline, CDR1 is MDHEN, CDR2 SYDVKM.

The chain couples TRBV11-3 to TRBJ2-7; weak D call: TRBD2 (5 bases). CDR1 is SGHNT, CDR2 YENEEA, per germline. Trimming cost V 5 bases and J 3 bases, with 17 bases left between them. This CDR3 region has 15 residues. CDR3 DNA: TGTGCCAGCAGCCCCGGCGACTATTCGATCTACGAGCAGTACTTC. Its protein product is CASSPGDYSIYEQYF.